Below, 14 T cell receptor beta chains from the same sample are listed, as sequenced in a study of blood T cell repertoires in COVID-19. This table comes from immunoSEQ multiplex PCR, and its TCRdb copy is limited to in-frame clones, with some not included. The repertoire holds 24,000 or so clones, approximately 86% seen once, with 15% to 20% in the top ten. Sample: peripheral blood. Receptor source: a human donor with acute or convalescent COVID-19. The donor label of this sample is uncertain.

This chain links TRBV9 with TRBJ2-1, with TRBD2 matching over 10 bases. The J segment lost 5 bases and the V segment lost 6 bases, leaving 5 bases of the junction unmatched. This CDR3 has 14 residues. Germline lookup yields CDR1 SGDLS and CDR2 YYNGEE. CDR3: CASNGLAEHNEQFF. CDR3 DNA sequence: TGTGCCAGCAACGGACTAGCGGAGCACAATGAGCAGTTCTTC.

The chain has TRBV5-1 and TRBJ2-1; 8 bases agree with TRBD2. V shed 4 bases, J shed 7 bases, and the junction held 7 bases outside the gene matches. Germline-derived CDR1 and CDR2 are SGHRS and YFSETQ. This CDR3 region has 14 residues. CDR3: CASSRDSGGNEQFF. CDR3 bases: TGCGCCAGCAGCCGGGACTCGGGGGGGAATGAGCAGTTCTTC.

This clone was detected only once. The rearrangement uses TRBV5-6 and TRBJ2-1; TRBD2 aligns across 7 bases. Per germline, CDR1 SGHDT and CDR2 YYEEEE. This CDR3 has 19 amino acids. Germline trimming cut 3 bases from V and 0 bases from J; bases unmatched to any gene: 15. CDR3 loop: CASSSRGSGHPSSYNEQFF. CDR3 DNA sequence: TGTGCCAGCAGCTCCCGCGGTAGCGGGCATCCCAGCTCCTACAATGAGCAGTTCTTC.

In nucleotides, the CDR3 is TGTGCCAGCAGCTCCCTGACAGGGGTTGGGCAGTACTTC. It encodes CASSSLTGVGQYF. V and J are TRBV11-2 and TRBJ2-7, with 8 bases matching TRBD1. This CDR3 region has 13 residues. Trimming cost V 4 bases and J 9 bases; bases outside gene matches: 8. Germline values: CDR1 SGHAT, CDR2 FQNNGV.

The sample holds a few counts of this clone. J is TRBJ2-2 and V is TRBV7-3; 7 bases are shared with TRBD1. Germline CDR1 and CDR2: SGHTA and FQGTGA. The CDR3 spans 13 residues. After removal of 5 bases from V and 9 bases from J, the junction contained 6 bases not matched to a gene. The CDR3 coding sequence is TGTGCCAGCAGCCTGACAGGGCCCAGGGAGCTGTTTTTT. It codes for CASSLTGPRELFF. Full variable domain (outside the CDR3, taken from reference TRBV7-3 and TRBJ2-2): GAGVSQTPSNKVTEKGKYVELRCDPISGHTALYWYRQSLGQGPEFLIYFQGTGAADDSGLPNDRFFAVRPEGSVSTLKIQRTERGDSAVYLCASSLTGPRELFFGEGSRLTVL.

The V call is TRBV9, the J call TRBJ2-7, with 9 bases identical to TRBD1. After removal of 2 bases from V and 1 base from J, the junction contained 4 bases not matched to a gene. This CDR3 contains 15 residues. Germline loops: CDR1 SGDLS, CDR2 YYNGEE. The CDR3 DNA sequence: TGTGCCAGCAGCGTCGGACAGGGGAATTCCTACGAGCAGTACTTC. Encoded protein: CASSVGQGNSYEQYF.

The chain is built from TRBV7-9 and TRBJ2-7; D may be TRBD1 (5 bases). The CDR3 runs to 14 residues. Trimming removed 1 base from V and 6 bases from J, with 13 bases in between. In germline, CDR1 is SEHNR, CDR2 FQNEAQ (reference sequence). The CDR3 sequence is CASSLVAGWVEQYF. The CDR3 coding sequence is TGTGCCAGCAGCTTAGTGGCAGGGTGGGTCGAGCAGTACTTC. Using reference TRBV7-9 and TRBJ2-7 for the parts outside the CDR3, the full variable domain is DTGVSQNPRHKITKRGQNVTFRCDPISEHNRLYWYRQTLGQGPEFLTYFQNEAQLEKSRLLSDRFSAERPKGSFSTLEIQRTEQGDSAMYLCASSLVAGWVEQYFGPGTRLTVT.

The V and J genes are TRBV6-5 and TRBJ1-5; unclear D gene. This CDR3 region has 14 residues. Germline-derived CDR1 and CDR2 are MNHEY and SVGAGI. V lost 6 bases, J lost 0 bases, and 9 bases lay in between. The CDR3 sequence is CASRRHNSNQPQHF. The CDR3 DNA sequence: TGTGCCAGCAGGCGACACAATAGCAATCAGCCCCAGCATTTT.

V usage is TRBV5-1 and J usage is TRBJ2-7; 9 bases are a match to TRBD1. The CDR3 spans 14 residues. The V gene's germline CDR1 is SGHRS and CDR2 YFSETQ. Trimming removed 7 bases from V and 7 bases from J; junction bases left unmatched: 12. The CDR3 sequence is CASGEGQGDREQYF. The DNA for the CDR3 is TGCGCCAGCGGAGAGGGACAGGGAGATAGGGAGCAGTACTTC.

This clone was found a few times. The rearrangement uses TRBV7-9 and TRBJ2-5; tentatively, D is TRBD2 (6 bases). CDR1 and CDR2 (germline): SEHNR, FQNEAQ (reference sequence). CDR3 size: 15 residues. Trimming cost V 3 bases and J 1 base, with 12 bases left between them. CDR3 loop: CASSLGEVGQETQYF. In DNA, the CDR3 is TGTGCCAGCAGCTTGGGGGAGGTGGGCCAAGAGACCCAGTACTTC.

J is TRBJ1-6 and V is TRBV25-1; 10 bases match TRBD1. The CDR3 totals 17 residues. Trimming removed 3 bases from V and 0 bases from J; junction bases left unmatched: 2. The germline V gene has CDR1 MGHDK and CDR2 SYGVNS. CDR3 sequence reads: CASSETGGLSYNSPLHF. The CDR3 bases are TGTGCCAGCAGTGAGACAGGGGGCCTCTCCTATAATTCACCCCTCCACTTT. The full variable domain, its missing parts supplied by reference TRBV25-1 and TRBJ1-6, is EADIYQTPRYLVIGTGKKITLECSQTMGHDKMYWYQQDPGMELHLIHYSYGVNSTEKGDLSSESTVSRIRTEHFPLTLESARPSHTSQYLCASSETGGLSYNSPLHFGNGTRLTVT.

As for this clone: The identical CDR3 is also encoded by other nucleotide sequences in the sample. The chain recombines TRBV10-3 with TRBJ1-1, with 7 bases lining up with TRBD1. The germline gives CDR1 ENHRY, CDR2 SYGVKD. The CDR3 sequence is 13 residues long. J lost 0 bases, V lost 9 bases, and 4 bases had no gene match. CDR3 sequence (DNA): TGTGCCATTACGACAGGGCTGAACACTGAAGCTTTCTTT. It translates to CAITTGLNTEAFF.

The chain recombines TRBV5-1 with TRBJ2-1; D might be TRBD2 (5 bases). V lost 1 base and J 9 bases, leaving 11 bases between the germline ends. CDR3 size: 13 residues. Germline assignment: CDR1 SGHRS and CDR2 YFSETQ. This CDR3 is CASSLPGETEQFF. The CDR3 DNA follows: TGCGCCAGCAGCTTGCCTGGGGAGACTGAGCAGTTCTTC. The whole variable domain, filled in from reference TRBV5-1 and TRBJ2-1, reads KAGVTQTPRYLIKTRGQQVTLSCSPISGHRSVSWYQQTPGQGLQFLFEYFSETQRNKGNFPGRFSGRQFSNSRSEMNVSTLELGDSALYLCASSLPGETEQFFGPGTRLTVL.

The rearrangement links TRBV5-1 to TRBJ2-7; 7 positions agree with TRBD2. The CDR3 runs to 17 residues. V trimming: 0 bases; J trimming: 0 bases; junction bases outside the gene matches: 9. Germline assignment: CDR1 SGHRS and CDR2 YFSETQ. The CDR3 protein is CASSLGLGGSSSYEQYF. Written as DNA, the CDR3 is TGCGCCAGCAGCTTGGGACTGGGGGGGTCGAGCTCCTACGAGCAGTACTTC.